A selection of T cell receptor beta chains follows, all from one sample in a study of regulatory T cells in long-lasting Graves disease. TCRdb ran MiXCR on the multiplex PCR reads and lists one entry per CDR3 protein. The sample has about 310,000 distinct CDR3 sequences; approximately 20% are singletons. The source material was peripheral blood mononuclear cells (PBMCs), sampled at new diagnosis, from a patient treated with antithyroid drugs. These receptors all stem from a female donor with Graves disease. The conserved cysteine and the conserved F or W are not part of the CDR3 here.

V	J	CDR3
TRBV5-1	TRBJ2-3	ASSLRLAGRSDTQY
TRBV14	TRBJ1-1	ASSQVEGGRTEAF
TRBV20-1	TRBJ1-2	SARDRYSGTGYGYT
TRBV11-3	TRBJ2-1	ASSLQAGSEQF
TRBV12-3/TRBV12-4	TRBJ2-2	ASSRTENTGELF
TRBV5-1	TRBJ1-6	ASSLDRWSPLH
TRBV20-1	TRBJ2-7	SAELAGVGAYEQY
TRBV5-1	TRBJ2-1	ASSLIAGETYNEQF
TRBV30	TRBJ2-1	AWSGMGLNSYNEQF
TRBV30	TRBJ2-3	AWSEADTQY
TRBV13	TRBJ2-1	ASSSRQRYNEQF
TRBV15	TRBJ2-7	ATSRVFGDEQY
TRBV6-1	TRBJ1-1	ASTPGQLNTEAF
TRBV19	TRBJ2-1	ASSPLSPEAEQF
TRBV2	TRBJ2-3	ASSDLWDTPTDTQY
TRBV20-1	TRBJ2-1	SASGVGSYNEQF